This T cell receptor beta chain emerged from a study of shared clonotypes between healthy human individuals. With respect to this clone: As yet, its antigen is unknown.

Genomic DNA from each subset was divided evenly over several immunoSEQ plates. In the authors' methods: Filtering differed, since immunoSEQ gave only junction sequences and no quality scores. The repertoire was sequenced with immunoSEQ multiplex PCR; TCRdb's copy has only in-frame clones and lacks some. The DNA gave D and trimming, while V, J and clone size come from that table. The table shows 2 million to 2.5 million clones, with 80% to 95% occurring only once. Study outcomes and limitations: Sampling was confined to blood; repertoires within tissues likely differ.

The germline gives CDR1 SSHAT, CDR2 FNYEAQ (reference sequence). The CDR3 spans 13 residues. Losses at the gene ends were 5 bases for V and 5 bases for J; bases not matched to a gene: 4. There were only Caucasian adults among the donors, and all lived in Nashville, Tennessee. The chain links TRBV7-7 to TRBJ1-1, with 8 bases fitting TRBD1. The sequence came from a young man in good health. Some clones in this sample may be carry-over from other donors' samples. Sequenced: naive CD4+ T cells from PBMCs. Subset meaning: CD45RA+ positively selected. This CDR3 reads CASSADRGTEAFF. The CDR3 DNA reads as TGTGCCAGCAGCGCCGACAGGGGAACTGAAGCTTTCTTT.